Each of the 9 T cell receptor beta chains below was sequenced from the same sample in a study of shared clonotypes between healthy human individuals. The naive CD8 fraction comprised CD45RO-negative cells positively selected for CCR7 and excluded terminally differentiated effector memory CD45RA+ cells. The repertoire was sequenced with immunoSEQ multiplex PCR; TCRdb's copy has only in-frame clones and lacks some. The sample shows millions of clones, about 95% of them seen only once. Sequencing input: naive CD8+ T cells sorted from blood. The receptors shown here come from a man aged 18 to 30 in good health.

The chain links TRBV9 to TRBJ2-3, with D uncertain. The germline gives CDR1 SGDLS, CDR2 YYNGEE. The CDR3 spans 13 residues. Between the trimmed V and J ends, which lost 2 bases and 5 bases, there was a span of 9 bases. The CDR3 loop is CASSVYKRDTQYF. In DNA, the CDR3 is TGTGCCAGCAGCGTTTATAAGAGAGATACGCAGTATTTT. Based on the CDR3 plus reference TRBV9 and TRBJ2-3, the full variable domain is DSGVTQTPKHLITATGQRVTLRCSPRSGDLSVYWYQQSLDQGLQFLIQYYNGEERAKGNILERFSAQQFPDLHSELNLSSLELGDSALYFCASSVYKRDTQYFGPGTRLTVL.

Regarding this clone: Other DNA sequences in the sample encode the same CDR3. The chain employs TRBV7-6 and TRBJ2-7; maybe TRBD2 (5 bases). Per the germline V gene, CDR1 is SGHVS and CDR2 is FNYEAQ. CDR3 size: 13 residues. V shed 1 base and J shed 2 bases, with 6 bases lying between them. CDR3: CASSLEGAYEQYF. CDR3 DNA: TGTGCCAGCAGCTTAGAGGGAGCCTACGAGCAGTACTTC.

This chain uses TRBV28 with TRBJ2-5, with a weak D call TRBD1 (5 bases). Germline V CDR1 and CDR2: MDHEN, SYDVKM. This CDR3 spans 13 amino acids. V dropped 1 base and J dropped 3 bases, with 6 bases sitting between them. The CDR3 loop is CASSLLQEETQYF. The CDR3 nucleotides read TGTGCCAGCAGTTTATTACAGGAAGAGACCCAGTACTTC.

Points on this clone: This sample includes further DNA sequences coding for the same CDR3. The CDR3 DNA follows: TGCGCCAGCAGCTATGGGGAGACCCAGTACTTC. Translating it yields CASSYGETQYF. This chain joins TRBV5-1 and TRBJ2-5; D ambiguous. CDR3 length: 11 residues. V dropped 3 bases and J dropped 5 bases, with 5 bases sitting between them. Germline loops: CDR1 SGHRS, CDR2 YFSETQ. Complete variable domain (other parts from reference TRBV5-1 and TRBJ2-5): KAGVTQTPRYLIKTRGQQVTLSCSPISGHRSVSWYQQTPGQGLQFLFEYFSETQRNKGNFPGRFSGRQFSNSRSEMNVSTLELGDSALYLCASSYGETQYFGPGTRLLVL.

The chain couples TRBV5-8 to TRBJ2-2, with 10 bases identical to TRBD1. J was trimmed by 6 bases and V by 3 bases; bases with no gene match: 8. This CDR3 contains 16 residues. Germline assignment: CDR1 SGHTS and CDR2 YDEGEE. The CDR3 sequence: CASSSPGQGFPGELFF. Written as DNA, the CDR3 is TGTGCCAGCAGCTCACCGGGACAGGGGTTCCCCGGGGAGCTGTTTTTT.

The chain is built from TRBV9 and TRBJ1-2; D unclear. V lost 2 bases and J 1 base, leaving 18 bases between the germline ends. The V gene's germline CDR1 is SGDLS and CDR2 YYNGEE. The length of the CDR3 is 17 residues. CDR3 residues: CASSVRVSSGGNYGYTF. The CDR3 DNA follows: TGTGCCAGCAGCGTGAGAGTGAGTAGCGGTGGTAACTATGGCTACACCTTC. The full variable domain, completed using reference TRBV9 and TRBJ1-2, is DSGVTQTPKHLITATGQRVTLRCSPRSGDLSVYWYQQSLDQGLQFLIQYYNGEERAKGNILERFSAQQFPDLHSELNLSSLELGDSALYFCASSVRVSSGGNYGYTFGSGTRLTVV.

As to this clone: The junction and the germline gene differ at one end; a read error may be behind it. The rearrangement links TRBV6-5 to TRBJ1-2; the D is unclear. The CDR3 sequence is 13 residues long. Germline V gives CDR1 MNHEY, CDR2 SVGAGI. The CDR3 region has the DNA TGTGCCAGCAGCCCCACGGGCACGGTCGGAGCCATATTC. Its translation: CASSPTGTVGAIF.

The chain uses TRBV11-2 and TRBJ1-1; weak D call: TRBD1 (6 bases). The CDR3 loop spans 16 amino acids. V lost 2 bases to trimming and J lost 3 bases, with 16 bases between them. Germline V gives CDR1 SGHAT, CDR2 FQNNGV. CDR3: CASSLWTYQGHTEAFF. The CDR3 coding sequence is TGTGCCAGCAGCTTATGGACCTATCAGGGGCACACTGAAGCTTTCTTT.

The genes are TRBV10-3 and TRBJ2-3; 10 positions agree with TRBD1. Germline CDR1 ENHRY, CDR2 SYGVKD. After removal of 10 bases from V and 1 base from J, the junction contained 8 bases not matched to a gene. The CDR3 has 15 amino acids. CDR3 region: CATTGTGDGTDTQYF. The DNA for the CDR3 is TGTGCCACCACCGGGACAGGGGATGGCACAGATACGCAGTATTTT.